What follows are 11 T cell receptor beta chains derived from one specimen sequenced in a study of control samples from healthy donors and cancer patients (dated by TCRdb to 2018 to 2020). Library method: the immunoSEQ multiplex PCR assay. The table comes from immuneACCESS by way of TCRdb, which keeps in-frame sequences with V and J called. Part of the clones is missing from these tables; in studies checked, under half for an unresolved V gene and the rest for unknown reasons. The sample profile shows about 96,000 clones; 80% to 95% of them were found once. 8% to 9.5% of the sample rests with the top ten. The specimen sequenced was blood. These receptors all stem from a man aged 18 to 29 in good health.

The rearrangement joins TRBV30 to TRBJ1-1, with TRBD1 matching over 7 bases. Germline CDR1 and CDR2: GTSNPN and SVGIG (reference sequence). Trimming at V came to 0 bases and at J to 8 bases, leaving 6 bases not matched to a gene. CDR3 length: 13 residues. CDR3 DNA: TGTGCCTGGAGTGTAGGGGGCAGGGGAGAAGCTTTCTTT. Amino acid sequence: CAWSVGGRGEAFF.

The V gene is TRBV5-1, the J gene TRBJ2-5, with D maybe TRBD1 (6 bases). Trimming left V 2 bases short and J 1 base short, with 9 bases between. This CDR3 has 14 residues. Germline V gene sequence: CDR1 SGHRS, CDR2 YFSETQ. CDR3 in amino acids: CASSFEDSQETQYF. In nucleotides, the CDR3 is TGCGCCAGCAGCTTCGAGGACAGCCAAGAGACCCAGTACTTC.

The V call is TRBV4-3, the J call TRBJ1-2; D ambiguous. Trimming left V 0 bases short and J 4 bases short, with 15 bases between. The CDR3 length is 16 residues. The germline CDR1 and CDR2 sequences are LGHNA and YSLEER. The CDR3 region has the DNA TGCGCCAGCAGCCAAGATTCCCGGGTCGAGATCTATGGCTACACCTTC. It is translated as CASSQDSRVEIYGYTF.

V and J are TRBV7-9 and TRBJ2-2, with a weak D call TRBD1 (6 bases). Germline V CDR1 and CDR2: SEHNR, FQNEAQ (reference sequence). The CDR3 sequence is 15 residues long. V was trimmed by 10 bases and J by 1 base, leaving 16 bases between them. The CDR3 here is CANNPLGQNTGELFF. Here the CDR3 DNA reads TGTGCCAACAACCCGTTGGGACAGAACACCGGGGAGCTGTTTTTT.

The chain employs TRBV12-3 or TRBV12-4 and TRBJ2-1, with no clear D. Trimming stripped 3 bases from V and 8 bases from J, with 5 bases between. The CDR3 is 11 residues long. The CDR3 DNA reads TGTGCCAGCAGTTTTCTGGATGAGCAGTTCTTC. Translating it yields CASSFLDEQFF.

This sequence joins TRBV5-1 and TRBJ2-5; D possibly corresponds to TRBD2 (6 bases). The V gene lost 0 bases and the J gene lost 4 bases, with 16 bases spanning the gap. The CDR3 length is 16 residues. Germline loops: CDR1 SGHRS, CDR2 YFSETQ. The CDR3 loop is CASSLAQGGSGETQYF. CDR3 bases: TGCGCCAGCAGCTTGGCCCAGGGAGGTAGTGGAGAGACCCAGTACTTC.

The rearrangement joins TRBV7-2 to TRBJ1-2; tentatively, D is TRBD1 (5 bases). The germline gives CDR1 SGHTA, CDR2 FQGNSA. The CDR3 extends over 13 amino acids. Trimming removed 1 base at V and 3 bases at J, with 6 bases between. CDR3 sequence (DNA): TGTGCCAGCAGCTTAGAGGGGTACTATGGCTACACCTTC. Translated: CASSLEGYYGYTF.

The chain couples TRBV30 to TRBJ2-1; 9 bases match TRBD1. Germline-derived CDR1 and CDR2 are GTSNPN and SVGIG (reference sequence). With V trimmed by 5 bases and J by 4 bases, 6 bases remained unmatched. CDR3 length equals 14 residues. In DNA form, the CDR3 reads TGTGCCTGGGAACCGGGACAGGGTTACAATGAGCAGTTCTTC. Encoded protein: CAWEPGQGYNEQFF.

The genes are TRBV4-1 and TRBJ1-5; D not resolved. V was cut by 2 bases and J by 0 bases, with 20 bases left in between. The germline gives CDR1 MGHRA, CDR2 YSYEKL. The CDR3 is 19 amino acids. CDR3 sequence reads: CASSQSPGSHAYSNQPQHF. The DNA of the CDR3 is TGCGCCAGCAGCCAAAGCCCCGGGTCACACGCATATAGCAATCAGCCCCAGCATTTT.

This chain uses TRBV27 with TRBJ1-6, with D possibly matching TRBD1 (5 bases). CDR1 is MNHEY, CDR2 SMNVEV, per germline (reference sequence). V gave up 10 bases and J gave up 5 bases, with 12 bases separating them. The CDR3 sequence is 13 residues long. The CDR3 reads CATRPGNNSPLHF. The CDR3 region has the DNA TGTGCCACTCGCCCAGGGAATAATTCACCCCTCCACTTT.

This clone occurred once. The CDR3 DNA sequence: TGTGCCAGCAGTTTAAAAGCGGGAGGGCCTATACATACGCAGTATTTT. Amino acids: CASSLKAGGPIHTQYF. This chain connects TRBV27 to TRBJ2-3; TRBD2 matches at 10 bases. V lost 2 bases and J lost 7; bases outside the gene matches: 9. The germline V gene has CDR1 MNHEY and CDR2 SMNVEV (reference sequence). The CDR3 spans 16 residues.